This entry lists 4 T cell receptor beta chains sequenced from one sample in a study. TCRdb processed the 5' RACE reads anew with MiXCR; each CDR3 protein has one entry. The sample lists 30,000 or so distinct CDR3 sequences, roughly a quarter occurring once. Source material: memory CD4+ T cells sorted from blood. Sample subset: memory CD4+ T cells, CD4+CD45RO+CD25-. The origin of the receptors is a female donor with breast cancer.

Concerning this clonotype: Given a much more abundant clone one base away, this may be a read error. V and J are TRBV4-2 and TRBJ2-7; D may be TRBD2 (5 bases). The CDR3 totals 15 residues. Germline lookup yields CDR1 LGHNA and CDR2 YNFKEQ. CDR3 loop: CASSQDEGAPYKQYF. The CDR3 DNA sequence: TGTGCCAGCAGCCAAGACGAGGGAGCCCCCTACAAGCAGTACTTC.

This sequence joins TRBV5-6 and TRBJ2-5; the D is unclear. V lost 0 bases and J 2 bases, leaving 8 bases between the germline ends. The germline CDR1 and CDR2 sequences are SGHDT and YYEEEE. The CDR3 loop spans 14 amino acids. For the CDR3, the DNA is TGTGCCAGCAGCTTGGTGTCAAATCAAGAGACCCAGTACTTC. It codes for CASSLVSNQETQYF.

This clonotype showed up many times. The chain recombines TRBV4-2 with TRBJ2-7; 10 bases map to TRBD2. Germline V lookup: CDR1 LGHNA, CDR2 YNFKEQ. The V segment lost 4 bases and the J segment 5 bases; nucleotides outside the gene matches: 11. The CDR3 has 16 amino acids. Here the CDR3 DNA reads TGTGCCAGCAGCCTCCCCCCAGCGGGAGGGCCAAACGAGCAGTACTTC. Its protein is CASSLPPAGGPNEQYF.

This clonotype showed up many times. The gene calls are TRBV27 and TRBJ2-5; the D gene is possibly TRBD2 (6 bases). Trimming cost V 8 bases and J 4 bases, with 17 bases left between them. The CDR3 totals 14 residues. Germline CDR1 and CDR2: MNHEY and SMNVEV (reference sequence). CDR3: CASAGRGLRETQYF. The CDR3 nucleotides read TGTGCCAGCGCTGGGCGGGGACTTCGAGAGACCCAGTACTTC.